The 7 T cell receptor beta chains below all came from one sample that was sequenced in a study of T cell clonality in common variable immunodeficiency. The table came from immunoSEQ multiplex PCR; TCRdb's copy has only in-frame clones and leaves some out. The repertoire shows some 40,000 clones, none seen only once; the top ten take 2.5% to 3%. The sequenced material came from peripheral blood mononuclear cells. These receptors all come from a person aged 18 to 70 in good health.

In its sample, this clone was seen many times. CDR3 sequence reads: CSARGGRTSGSGKTQYF. The sequenced part of the CDR3 DNA is TGCAGTGCTAGGGGGGGGAGGACTAGCGGGAGCGGAAAGACC. The V call is TRBV20-1, the J call TRBJ2-5; 13 bases fit TRBD2. The read ends 3 residues early relative to the CDR3; the germline J gene fills the gap. The CDR3 sequence is 17 residues long. The V and J ends lost 3 bases and 6 bases, in that order; junction bases with no gene match: 13. Germline-derived CDR1 and CDR2 are DFQATT and SNEGSKA (reference sequence).

This clone was detected only a few times. The read finishes 3 residues shy of the CDR3 end, and the germline J gene is used to complete it. The chain has TRBV18 and TRBJ1-2, with D perhaps matching TRBD1 (5 bases). The CDR3 loop spans 15 amino acids. Germline V lookup: CDR1 KGHSH, CDR2 LQKENI. This chain's CDR3 is CASSPGGGPFNDYTF. The CDR3 DNA, read in part, is TGTGCCAGCTCACCGGGGGGAGGGCCGTTTAATGAC.

This clone was seen many times. The read terminates 3 residues ahead of where the CDR3 ends, so the germline J gene completes it. The chain links TRBV28 to TRBJ2-5, with 9 bases that match TRBD1. CDR1 is MDHEN, CDR2 SYDVKM, per germline. The CDR3 is 12 residues long. J lost 3 bases, V lost 10 bases, and 3 bases had no gene match. The CDR3 spells CATGDREETQYF. CDR3 DNA (partial): TGTGCCACCGGGGACAGGGAAGAGACC.

This clone showed up many times. The CDR3 extends 3 residues past the end of the read, so its final part is completed from the germline J gene. The gene calls are TRBV30 and TRBJ2-2, with 10 positions matching TRBD2. The CDR3 contains 16 residues. Germline CDR1 reads GTSNPN; CDR2 reads SVGIG (reference sequence). V was pared by 3 bases and J by 4 bases, with 8 bases of the junction left unmatched. CDR3 sequence reads: CAWSEALAGVTGELFF. The CDR3 bases that were read are TGTGCCTGGAGCGAAGCCCTAGCGGGAGTCACCGGGGAG.

This clone was recorded at least ten times. The read finishes 3 residues shy of the CDR3 end, and the germline J gene is used to complete it. V gene TRBV20-1 combines with J gene TRBJ2-5, with TRBD2 matching 9 bases. J gave up 2 bases and V 3 bases, and 7 bases lay outside the gene matches. The CDR3 covers 15 residues. CDR1 DFQATT and CDR2 SNEGSKA come from the germline V gene (reference sequence). The CDR3 sequence is CSASRSGSPQETQYF. The DNA read from the CDR3 is TGCAGTGCTAGCCGTAGCGGGAGTCCGCAAGAGACC.

The CDR3 here is CSVVLISTDTYTF. The sequenced part of the CDR3 DNA is TGCAGCGTTGTACTCATAAGTACAGATACC. The chain couples TRBV29-1 to TRBJ1-2, with D hard to call. The read terminates 3 residues ahead of where the CDR3 ends, so the germline J gene completes it. The germline gives CDR1 SQVTM, CDR2 ANQGSEA. The CDR3 loop spans 13 amino acids.

This clone was recorded at least ten times. The CDR3 goes on 3 residues after the read ends, and that part is filled in from the germline J gene. J is TRBJ2-6 and V is TRBV12-3 or TRBV12-4; D is possibly TRBD1 (6 bases). The CDR3 has 15 residues. Trimming cost V 6 bases and J 2 bases, with 11 bases left between them. CDR3 residues: CASSPDRTGANVLTF. The sequenced part of the CDR3 DNA is TGTGCCAGCAGCCCCGACAGGACTGGGGCCAACGTC.